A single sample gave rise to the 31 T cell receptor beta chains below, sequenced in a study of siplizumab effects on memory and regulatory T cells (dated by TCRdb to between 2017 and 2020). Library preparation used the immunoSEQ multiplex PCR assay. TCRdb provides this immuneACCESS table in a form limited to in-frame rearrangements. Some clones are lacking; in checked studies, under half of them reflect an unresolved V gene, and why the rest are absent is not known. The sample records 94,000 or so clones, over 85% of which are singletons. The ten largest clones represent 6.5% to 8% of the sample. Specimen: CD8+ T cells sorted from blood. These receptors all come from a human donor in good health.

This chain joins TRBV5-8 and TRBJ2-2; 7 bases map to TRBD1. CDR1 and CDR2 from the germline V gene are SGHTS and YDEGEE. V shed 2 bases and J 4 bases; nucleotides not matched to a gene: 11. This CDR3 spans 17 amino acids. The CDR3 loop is CASSFRGQGTATGELFF. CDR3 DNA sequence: TGTGCCAGCAGCTTTAGGGGCCAGGGGACAGCCACCGGGGAGCTGTTTTTT.

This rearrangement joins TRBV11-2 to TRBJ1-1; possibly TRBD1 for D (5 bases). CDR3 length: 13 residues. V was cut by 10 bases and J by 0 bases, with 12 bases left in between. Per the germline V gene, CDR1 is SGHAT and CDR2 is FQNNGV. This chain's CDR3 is CATLRDLNTEAFF. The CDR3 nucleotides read TGTGCCACCCTGAGGGACCTGAACACTGAAGCTTTCTTT.

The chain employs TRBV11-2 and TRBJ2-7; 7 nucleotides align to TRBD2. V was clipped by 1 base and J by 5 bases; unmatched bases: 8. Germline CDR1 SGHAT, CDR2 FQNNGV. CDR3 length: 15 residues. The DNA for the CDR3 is TGTGCCAGCAGCTTAGTCGGGGGGAGTGGGGACGAGCAGTACTTC. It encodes CASSLVGGSGDEQYF.

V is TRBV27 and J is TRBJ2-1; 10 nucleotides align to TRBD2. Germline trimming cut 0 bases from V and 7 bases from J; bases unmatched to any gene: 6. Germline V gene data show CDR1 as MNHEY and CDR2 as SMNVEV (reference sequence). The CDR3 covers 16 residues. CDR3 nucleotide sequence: TGTGCCAGCAGTTTATCTCCTAGCGGGGGTCAGAATGAGCAGTTCTTC. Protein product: CASSLSPSGGQNEQFF.

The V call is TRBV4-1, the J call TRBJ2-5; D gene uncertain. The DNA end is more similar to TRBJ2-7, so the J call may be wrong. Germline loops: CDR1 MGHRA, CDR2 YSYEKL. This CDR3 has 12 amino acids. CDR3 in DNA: TGCGCCAGCAGCAGTCAGGTCAACGAGCAGTACTTC. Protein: CASSSQVNEQYF.

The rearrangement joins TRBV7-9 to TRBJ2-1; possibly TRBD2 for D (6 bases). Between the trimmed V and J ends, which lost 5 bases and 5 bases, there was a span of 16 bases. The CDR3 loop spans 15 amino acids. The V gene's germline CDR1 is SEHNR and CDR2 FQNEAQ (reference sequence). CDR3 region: CASSALADAHNEQFF. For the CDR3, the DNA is TGTGCCAGCAGCGCCTTAGCGGATGCCCACAATGAGCAGTTCTTC.

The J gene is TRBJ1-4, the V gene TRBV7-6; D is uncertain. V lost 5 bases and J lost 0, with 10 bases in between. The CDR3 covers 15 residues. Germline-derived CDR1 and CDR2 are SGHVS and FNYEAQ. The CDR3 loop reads CASSVTIATNEKLFF. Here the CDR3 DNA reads TGTGCCAGCAGCGTCACCATTGCAACTAATGAAAAACTGTTTTTT.

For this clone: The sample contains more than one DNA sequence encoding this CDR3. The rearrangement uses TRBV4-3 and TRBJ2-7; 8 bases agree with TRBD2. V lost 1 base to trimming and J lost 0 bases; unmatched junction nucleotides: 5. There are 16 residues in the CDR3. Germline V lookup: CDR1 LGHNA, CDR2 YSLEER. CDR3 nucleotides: TGCGCCAGCAGCCAAGGGACAAGCGGGAGCTCCTACGAGCAGTACTTC. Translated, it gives CASSQGTSGSSYEQYF.

The CDR3 loop is CAWGGGTGINEQFF. DNA of the CDR3: TGTGCCTGGGGCGGCGGGACAGGGATTAATGAGCAGTTCTTC. This rearrangement joins TRBV30 to TRBJ2-1; 9 nucleotides align to TRBD1. The CDR3 has 14 residues. Germline V CDR1 and CDR2: GTSNPN, SVGIG (reference sequence). The J segment lost 7 bases and the V segment lost 5 bases, leaving 9 bases of the junction unmatched.

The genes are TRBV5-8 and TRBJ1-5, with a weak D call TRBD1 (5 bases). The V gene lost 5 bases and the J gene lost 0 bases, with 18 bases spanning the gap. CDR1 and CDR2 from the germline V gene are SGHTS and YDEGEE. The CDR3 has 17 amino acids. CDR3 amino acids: CASSLLTGTDSNQPQHF. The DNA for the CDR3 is TGTGCCAGCAGTCTTTTGACCGGGACGGATAGCAATCAGCCCCAGCATTTT. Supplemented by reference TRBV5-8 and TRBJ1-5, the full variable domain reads EAGVTQSPTHLIKTRGQQATLRCSPISGHTSVYWYQQALGLGLQFLLWYDEGEERNRGNFPPRFSGRQFPNYSSELNVNALELEDSALYLCASSLLTGTDSNQPQHFGDGTRLSIL.

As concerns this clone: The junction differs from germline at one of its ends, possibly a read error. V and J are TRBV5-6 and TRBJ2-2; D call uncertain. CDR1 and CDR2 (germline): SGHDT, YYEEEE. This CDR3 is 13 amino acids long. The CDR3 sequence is CASRLVNTGELFF. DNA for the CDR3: TGTGCCAGCAGGTTGGTTAACACCGGGGAGCTGTTTTTT.

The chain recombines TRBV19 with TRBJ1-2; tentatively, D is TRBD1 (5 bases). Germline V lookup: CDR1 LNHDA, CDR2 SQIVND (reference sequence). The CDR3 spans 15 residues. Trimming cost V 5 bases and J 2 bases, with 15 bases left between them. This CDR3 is CASSFQRDQNYGYTF. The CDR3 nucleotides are TGTGCCAGTAGTTTTCAAAGGGACCAGAACTATGGCTACACCTTC.

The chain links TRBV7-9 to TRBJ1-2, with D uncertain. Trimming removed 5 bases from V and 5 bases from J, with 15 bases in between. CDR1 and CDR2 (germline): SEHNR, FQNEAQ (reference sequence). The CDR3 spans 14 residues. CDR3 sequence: CASSRTTSRYGYTF. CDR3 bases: TGTGCCAGCAGCAGAACGACAAGCCGGTATGGCTACACCTTC.

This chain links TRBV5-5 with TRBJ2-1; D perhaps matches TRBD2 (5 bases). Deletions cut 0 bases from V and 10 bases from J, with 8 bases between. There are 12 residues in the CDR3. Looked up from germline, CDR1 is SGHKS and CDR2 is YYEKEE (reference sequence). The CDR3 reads CASSLAGWEQFF. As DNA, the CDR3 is TGTGCCAGCAGCTTGGCGGGGTGGGAGCAGTTCTTC.

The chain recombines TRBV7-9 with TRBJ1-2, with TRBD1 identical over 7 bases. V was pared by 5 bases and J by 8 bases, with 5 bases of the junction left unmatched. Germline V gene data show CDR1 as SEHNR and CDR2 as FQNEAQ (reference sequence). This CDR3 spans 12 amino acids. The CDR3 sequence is CASSPRGEGYTF. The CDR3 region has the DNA TGTGCCAGCAGCCCCAGGGGGGAAGGCTACACCTTC.

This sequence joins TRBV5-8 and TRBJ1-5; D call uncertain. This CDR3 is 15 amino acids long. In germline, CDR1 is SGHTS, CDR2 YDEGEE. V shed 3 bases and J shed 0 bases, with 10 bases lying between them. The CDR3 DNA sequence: TGTGCCAGCAGCTCGCCGAGTTATAGCAATCAGCCCCAGCATTTT. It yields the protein CASSSPSYSNQPQHF.

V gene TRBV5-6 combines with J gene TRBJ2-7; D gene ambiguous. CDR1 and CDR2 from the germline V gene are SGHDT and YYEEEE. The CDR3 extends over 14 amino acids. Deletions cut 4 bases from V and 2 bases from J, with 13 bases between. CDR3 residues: CASSAGTLAYEQYF. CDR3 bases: TGTGCCAGCAGCGCCGGTACGTTAGCCTACGAGCAGTACTTC.

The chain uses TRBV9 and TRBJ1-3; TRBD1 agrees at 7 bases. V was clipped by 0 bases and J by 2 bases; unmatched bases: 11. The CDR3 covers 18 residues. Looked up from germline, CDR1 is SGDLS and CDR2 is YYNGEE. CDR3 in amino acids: CASSVESAGGRAGNTIYF. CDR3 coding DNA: TGTGCCAGCAGCGTAGAGTCGGCAGGGGGTAGGGCTGGAAACACCATATATTTT.

CDR3 DNA sequence: TGTGCCAGCAGCTTAGCCGGGACAGACTCCTACGAGCAGTACTTC. This translates into CASSLAGTDSYEQYF. The rearrangement links TRBV7-9 to TRBJ2-7; TRBD1 agrees at 7 bases. The CDR3 runs 15 residues. Trimming at V came to 0 bases and at J to 0 bases, leaving 2 bases not matched to a gene. The germline V gene encodes CDR1 SEHNR and CDR2 FQNEAQ (reference sequence).

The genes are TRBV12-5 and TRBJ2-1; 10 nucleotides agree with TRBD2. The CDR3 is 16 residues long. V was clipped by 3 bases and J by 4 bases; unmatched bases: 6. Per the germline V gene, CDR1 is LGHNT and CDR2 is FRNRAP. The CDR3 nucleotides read TGTGCTAGTGGTTTCAGAGCGGGAGGGTCATACAATGAGCAGTTCTTC. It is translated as CASGFRAGGSYNEQFF.

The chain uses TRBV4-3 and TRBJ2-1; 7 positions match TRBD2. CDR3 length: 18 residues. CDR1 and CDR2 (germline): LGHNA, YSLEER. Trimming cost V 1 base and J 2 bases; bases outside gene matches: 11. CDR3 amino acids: CASSQALTAGAAYNEQFF. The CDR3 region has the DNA TGCGCCAGCAGCCAAGCCCTAACCGCGGGAGCCGCCTACAATGAGCAGTTCTTC.

The CDR3 reads CASSLGTEAFF. CDR3 coding DNA: TGTGCCAGCAGCTTAGGGACAGAAGCTTTCTTT. V gene TRBV11-2 combines with J gene TRBJ1-1; possible D gene TRBD1, 5 bases. The CDR3 totals 11 residues. The ends were cut back, 1 base at V and 8 bases at J, with 5 bases in the middle. CDR1 SGHAT and CDR2 FQNNGV come from the germline V gene.

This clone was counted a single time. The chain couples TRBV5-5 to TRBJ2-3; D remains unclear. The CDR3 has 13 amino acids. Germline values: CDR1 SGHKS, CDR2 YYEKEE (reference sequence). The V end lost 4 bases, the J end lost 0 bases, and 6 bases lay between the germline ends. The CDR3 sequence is CASSVVSTDTQYF. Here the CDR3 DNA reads TGTGCCAGCAGCGTCGTTAGCACAGATACGCAGTATTTT.

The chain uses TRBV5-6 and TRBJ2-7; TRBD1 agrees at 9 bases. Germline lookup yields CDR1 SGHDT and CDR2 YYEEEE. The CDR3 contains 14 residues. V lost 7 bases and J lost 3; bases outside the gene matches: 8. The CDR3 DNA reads TGTGCCAGCGCCTCGGGACAGGGTAGCTACGAGCAGTACTTC. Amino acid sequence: CASASGQGSYEQYF.

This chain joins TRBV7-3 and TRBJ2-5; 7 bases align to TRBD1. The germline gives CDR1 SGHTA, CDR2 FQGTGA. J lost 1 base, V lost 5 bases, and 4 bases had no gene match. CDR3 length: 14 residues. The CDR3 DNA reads TGTGCCAGCAGCGAGGGGACAGTCCAAGAGACCCAGTACTTC. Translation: CASSEGTVQETQYF.

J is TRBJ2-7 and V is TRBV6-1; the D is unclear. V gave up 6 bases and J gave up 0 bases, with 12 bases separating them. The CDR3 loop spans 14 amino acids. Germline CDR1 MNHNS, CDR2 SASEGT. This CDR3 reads CASRLALSSYEQYF. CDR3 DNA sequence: TGTGCCAGCAGATTAGCTTTGAGCTCCTACGAGCAGTACTTC.

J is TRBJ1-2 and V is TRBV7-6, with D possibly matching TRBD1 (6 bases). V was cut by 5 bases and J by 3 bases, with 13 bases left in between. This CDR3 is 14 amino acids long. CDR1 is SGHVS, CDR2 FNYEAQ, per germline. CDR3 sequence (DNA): TGTGCCAGCAGCCAACAAAGGGGGGACTATGGCTACACCTTC. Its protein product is CASSQQRGDYGYTF.

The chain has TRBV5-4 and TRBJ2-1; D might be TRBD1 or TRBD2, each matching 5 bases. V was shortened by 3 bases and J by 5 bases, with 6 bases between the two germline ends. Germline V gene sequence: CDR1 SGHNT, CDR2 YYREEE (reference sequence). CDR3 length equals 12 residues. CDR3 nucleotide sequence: TGTGCCAGCAGCTGGGGGAACAATGAGCAGTTCTTC. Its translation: CASSWGNNEQFF.

CDR3 sequence (DNA): TGTGCCTGGACCGTTGGGGGCAATCAGCCCCAGCATTTT. The encoded protein is CAWTVGGNQPQHF. This chain connects TRBV30 to TRBJ1-5; D call uncertain. This CDR3 region has 13 residues. Germline CDR1 GTSNPN, CDR2 SVGIG (reference sequence). V shed 4 bases and J shed 2 bases, with 9 bases lying between them.

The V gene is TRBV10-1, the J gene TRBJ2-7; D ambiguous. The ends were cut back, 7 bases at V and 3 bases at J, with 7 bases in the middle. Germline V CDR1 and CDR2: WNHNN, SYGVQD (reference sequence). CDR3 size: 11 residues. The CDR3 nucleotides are TGCGCCAGCATTTGCTACTACGAGCAGTACTTC. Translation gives CASICYYEQYF.

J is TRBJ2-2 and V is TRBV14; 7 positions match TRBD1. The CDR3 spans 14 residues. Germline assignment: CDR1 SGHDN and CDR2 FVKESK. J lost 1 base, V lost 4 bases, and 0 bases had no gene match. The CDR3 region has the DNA TGTGCCAGCAGCCCAGGGGGGAACACCGGGGAGCTGTTTTTT. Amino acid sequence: CASSPGGNTGELFF.